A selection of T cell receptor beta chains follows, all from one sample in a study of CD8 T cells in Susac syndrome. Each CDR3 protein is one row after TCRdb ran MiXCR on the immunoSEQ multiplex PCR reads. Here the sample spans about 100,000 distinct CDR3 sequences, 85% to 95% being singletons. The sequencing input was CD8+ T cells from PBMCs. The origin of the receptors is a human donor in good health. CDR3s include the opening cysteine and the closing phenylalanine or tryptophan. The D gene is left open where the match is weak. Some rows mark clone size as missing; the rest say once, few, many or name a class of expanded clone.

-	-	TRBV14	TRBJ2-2	TGTGCCAGCAGCCAAGATGGAGGGGCGAACACCGGGGAGCTGTTTTTT	CASSQDGGANTGELFF
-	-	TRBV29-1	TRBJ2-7	TGCAGCGTTGAAGTCAGAGCATACGAGCAGTACTTC	CSVEVRAYEQYF
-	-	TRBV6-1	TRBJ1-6	TGTGCCAGCAGTGATTGGCAGGGAGGTAATTCACCCCTCCACTTT	CASSDWQGGNSPLHF
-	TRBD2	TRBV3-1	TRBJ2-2	TGTGCCAGCAGCCAAGATATTAGCGGGGTGTACACCGGGGAGCTGTTTTTT	CASSQDISGVYTGELFF
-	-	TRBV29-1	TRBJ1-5	TGCAGCGTTGCTGCAGGGGTGATGGATCAGCCCCAGCATTTT	CSVAAGVMDQPQHF
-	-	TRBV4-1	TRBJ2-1	TGCGCCAGCAGCCAATTTACCAGAGAGCAGTTCTTC	CASSQFTREQFF
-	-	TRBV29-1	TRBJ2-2	TGCAGCGTTGAACCCTCTAGTCCCGGGGAGCTGTTTTTT	CSVEPSSPGELFF
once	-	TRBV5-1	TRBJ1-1	TGCGCCAGCAGCTCGCGGCCAGCAGGTAGTTCTGACACTGAAGCTTTCTTT	CASSSRPAGSSDTEAFF
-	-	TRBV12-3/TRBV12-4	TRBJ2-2	TGTGCCAGCAGTTTGGGATCCGGGGAGCTGTTTTTT	CASSLGSGELFF
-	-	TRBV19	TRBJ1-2	TGTGCCAGTACTTACGACGTAAACTATGGCTACACCTTC	CASTYDVNYGYTF
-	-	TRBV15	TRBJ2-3	TGTGCCACCAGCAGCCCCGGGGGGCAGGCAGATACGCAGTATTTT	CATSSPGGQADTQYF
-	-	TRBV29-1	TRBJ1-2	TGCAGCGTTGCAGACCTCGACAGAGCCTATGGCTACACCTTC	CSVADLDRAYGYTF
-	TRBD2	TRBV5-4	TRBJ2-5	TGTGCCAGCAGCCTTAGCGGGGGTCCCCAAGAGACCCAGTACTTC	CASSLSGGPQETQYF
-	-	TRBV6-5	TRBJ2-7	TGTGCCAGCAGTTACGCGGGTTGGTACGAGCAGTACTTC	CASSYAGWYEQYF
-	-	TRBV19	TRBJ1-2	TGTGCCAGTACCCTTTCCCCCGACTATGGCTACACCTTC	CASTLSPDYGYTF
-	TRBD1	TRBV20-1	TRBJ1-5	TGCAGTGCAAGAGGGGGACAGGGGAGGTATAGCAATCAGCCCCAGCATTTT	CSARGGQGRYSNQPQHF
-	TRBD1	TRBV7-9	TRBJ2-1	TGTGCCAGCGGGACAGGGGCGAAAAACTACAATGAGCAGTTCTTC	CASGTGAKNYNEQFF
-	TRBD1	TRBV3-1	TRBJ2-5	TGTGCCAGCAGCCCTCGGGACAGCCAAGAGACCCAGTACTTC	CASSPRDSQETQYF
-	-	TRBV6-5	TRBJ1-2	TGTGCCAGCAGTTACTCGGGCAGAACGATTAATGGCTACACCTTC	CASSYSGRTINGYTF
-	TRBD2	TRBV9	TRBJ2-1	TGTGCCAGCAGTTTAGCGGGGGGACTGGTCAATGAGCAGTTCTTC	CASSLAGGLVNEQFF
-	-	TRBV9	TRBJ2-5	TGTGCCAGCAGCGTCGCGGCAGGGGAAGAGACCCAGTACTTC	CASSVAAGEETQYF
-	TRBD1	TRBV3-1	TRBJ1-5	TGTGCCAGCAGCCAAACAGGGGGCGGGAGCAATCAGCCCCAGCATTTT	CASSQTGGGSNQPQHF
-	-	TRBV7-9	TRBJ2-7	TGTGCCAGCAGCTTCAGTACCTACGAGCAGTACTTC	CASSFSTYEQYF
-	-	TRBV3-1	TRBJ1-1	TGTGCCAGCAACCCCGGACGTTGGAACACTGAAGCTTTCTTT	CASNPGRWNTEAFF
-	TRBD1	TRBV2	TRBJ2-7	TGTGCCAGCAGTGAAGGACCCGGGACAGCCCTCTACGAGCAGTACTTC	CASSEGPGTALYEQYF
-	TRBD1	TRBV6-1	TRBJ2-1	TGTGCCAGCAGTGAAGCCCGGGACAGGGGACCCAATGAGCAGTTCTTC	CASSEARDRGPNEQFF
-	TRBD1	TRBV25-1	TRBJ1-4	TGTGCCAGCAGCGGCGGACAGGGAGTTTATGAAAAACTGTTTTTT	CASSGGQGVYEKLFF
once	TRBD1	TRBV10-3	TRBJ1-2	TGTGCCATCAGTGACACAGGGGGCACGAATGGCTACACCTTC	CAISDTGGTNGYTF